One sample yielded the 10 T cell receptor beta chains listed below, sequenced in a study of cytomegalovirus exposure and HLA in healthy donors. The study ran its PCR with 60 Vbeta and 13 Jbeta primers. Generated by immunoSEQ multiplex PCR, the TCRdb table keeps only in-frame clones and is missing some. Among about 150,000 clones listed, approximately 81% were seen once. The sequenced sample consisted of PBMCs. The receptors stem from a man younger than 35 in good health and CMV-seronegative.

This clone was seen once. The chain employs TRBV7-9 and TRBJ1-1, with D possibly TRBD1 on 6 matching bases. CDR3 length: 14 residues. Trimming stripped 8 bases from V and 0 bases from J, with 13 bases between. Germline-derived CDR1 and CDR2 are SEHNR and FQNEAQ (reference sequence). Here the CDR3 DNA reads TGTGCCAGCCCCGGGGGGGGCGTGAACACTGAAGCTTTCTTT. Amino acid sequence: CASPGGGVNTEAFF. The variable domain in full, with the rest retrieved from reference TRBV7-9 and TRBJ1-1, is DTGVSQNPRHKITKRGQNVTFRCDPISEHNRLYWYRQTLGQGPEFLTYFQNEAQLEKSRLLSDRFSAERPKGSFSTLEIQRTEQGDSAMYLCASPGGGVNTEAFFGQGTRLTVV.

This clone was recorded only once. The chain links TRBV28 to TRBJ2-7; D is uncertain. Per the germline V gene, CDR1 is MDHEN and CDR2 is SYDVKM. V was shortened by 5 bases and J by 2 bases, with 13 bases between the two germline ends. CDR3 length: 14 amino acids. The CDR3 sequence is CASSTSGFPYEQYF. CDR3 nucleotide sequence: TGTGCCAGCAGTACCTCCGGGTTCCCCTACGAGCAGTACTTC.

The V and J genes are TRBV6-6 and TRBJ2-7; D may be TRBD2 (5 bases). The CDR3 totals 14 residues. Germline values: CDR1 MNHNY, CDR2 SVGAGI (reference sequence). V was clipped by 10 bases and J by 3 bases, with 19 bases between them. The CDR3: CATLARENGYEQYF. The DNA for the CDR3 is TGTGCCACCCTCGCGAGGGAAAATGGCTACGAGCAGTACTTC.

V usage is TRBV27 and J usage is TRBJ2-3; 13 bases map to TRBD2. The CDR3 length is 15 residues. V was clipped by 6 bases and J by 4 bases; unmatched bases: 4. Germline lookup yields CDR1 MNHEY and CDR2 SMNVEV (reference sequence). CDR3 residues: CASSWTSGSSDTQYF. DNA for the CDR3: TGTGCCAGCAGCTGGACTAGCGGGAGTTCAGATACGCAGTATTTT.

This clone is a singleton in its sample. The rearrangement joins TRBV4-3 to TRBJ1-2, with D perhaps matching TRBD1 (6 bases). Trimming cost V 1 base and J 6 bases, with 9 bases left between them. The CDR3 totals 13 residues. CDR1 is LGHNA, CDR2 YSLEER, per germline. CDR3 protein: CASSQVPGDGYTF. DNA for the CDR3: TGCGCCAGCAGCCAAGTCCCAGGGGATGGCTACACCTTC.

This clone was observed a few times. The chain recombines TRBV30 with TRBJ2-7; D gene unclear. Germline-derived CDR1 and CDR2 are GTSNPN and SVGIG (reference sequence). Trimming cost V 5 bases and J 0 bases, with 5 bases left between them. The CDR3 contains 11 residues. CDR3: CAWGISYEQYF. In nucleotides, the CDR3 is TGTGCCTGGGGCATCTCCTACGAGCAGTACTTC.

The V call is TRBV25-1, the J call TRBJ1-4, with a tentative D call TRBD1 (5 bases). The CDR3 is made up of 17 amino acids. Germline lookup yields CDR1 MGHDK and CDR2 SYGVNS. V was cut by 5 bases and J by 3 bases, with 19 bases left in between. CDR3: CASSLPQTGEANEKLFF. The CDR3 coding sequence is TGTGCCAGCAGTCTCCCGCAGACGGGGGAGGCTAATGAAAAACTGTTTTTT. Using reference TRBV25-1 and TRBJ1-4 for the parts outside the CDR3, the full variable domain is EADIYQTPRYLVIGTGKKITLECSQTMGHDKMYWYQQDPGMELHLIHYSYGVNSTEKGDLSSESTVSRIRTEHFPLTLESARPSHTSQYLCASSLPQTGEANEKLFFGSGTQLSVL.

This clone was counted a single time. The junction departs from the called germline gene at one end, perhaps through a read error. V gene TRBV9 combines with J gene TRBJ2-7; tentatively, D is TRBD2 (6 bases). From germline, CDR1 is SGDLS and CDR2 YYNGEE. The CDR3 has 15 amino acids. The CDR3 loop reads CTSSVSSGVNYEQYF. The CDR3 nucleotides read TGTACCAGCAGCGTATCCTCGGGGGTGAATTACGAGCAGTACTTC.

The V and J genes are TRBV9 and TRBJ2-5, with a possible D match to TRBD2 (6 bases). V was trimmed by 0 bases and J by 3 bases, leaving 12 bases between them. This CDR3 is built from 15 residues. Germline-derived CDR1 and CDR2 are SGDLS and YYNGEE. Here the CDR3 reads CASSVDGGREETQYF. Here the CDR3 DNA reads TGTGCCAGCAGCGTAGACGGGGGAAGGGAAGAGACCCAGTACTTC.

This clone was seen only a few times. This chain links TRBV7-9 with TRBJ2-2; 11 nucleotides align to TRBD2. The CDR3 has 18 residues. Germline CDR1 SEHNR, CDR2 FQNEAQ (reference sequence). Trimming cost V 5 bases and J 0 bases; bases outside gene matches: 8. CDR3 region: CASSGHVAGGPNTGELFF. In DNA, the CDR3 is TGTGCCAGCAGCGGCCATGTAGCGGGAGGGCCGAACACCGGGGAGCTGTTTTTT.